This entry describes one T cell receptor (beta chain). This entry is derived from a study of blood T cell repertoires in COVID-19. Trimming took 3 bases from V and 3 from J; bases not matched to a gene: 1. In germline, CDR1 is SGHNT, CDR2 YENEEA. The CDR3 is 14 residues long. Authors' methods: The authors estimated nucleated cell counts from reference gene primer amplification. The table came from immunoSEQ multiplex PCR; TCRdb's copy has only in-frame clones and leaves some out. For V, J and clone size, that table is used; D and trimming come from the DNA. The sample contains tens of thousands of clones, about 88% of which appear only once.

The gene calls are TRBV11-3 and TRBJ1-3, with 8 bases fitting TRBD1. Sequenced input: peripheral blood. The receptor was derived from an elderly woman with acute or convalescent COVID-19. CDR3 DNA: TGTGCCAGCAGCTTGACAGGGGTTGGAAACACCATATATTTT. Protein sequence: CASSLTGVGNTIYF.